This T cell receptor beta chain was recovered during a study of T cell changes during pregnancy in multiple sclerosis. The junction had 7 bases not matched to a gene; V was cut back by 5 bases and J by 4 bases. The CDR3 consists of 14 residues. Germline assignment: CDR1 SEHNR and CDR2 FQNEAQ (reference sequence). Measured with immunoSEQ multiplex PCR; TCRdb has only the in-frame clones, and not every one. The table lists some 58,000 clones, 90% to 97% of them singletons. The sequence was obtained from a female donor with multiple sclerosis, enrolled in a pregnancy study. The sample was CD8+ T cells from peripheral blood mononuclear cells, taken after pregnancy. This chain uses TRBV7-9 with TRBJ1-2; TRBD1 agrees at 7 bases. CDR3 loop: CASSPATGAYGYTF. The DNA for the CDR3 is TGTGCCAGCAGCCCAGCCACAGGGGCCTATGGCTACACCTTC.